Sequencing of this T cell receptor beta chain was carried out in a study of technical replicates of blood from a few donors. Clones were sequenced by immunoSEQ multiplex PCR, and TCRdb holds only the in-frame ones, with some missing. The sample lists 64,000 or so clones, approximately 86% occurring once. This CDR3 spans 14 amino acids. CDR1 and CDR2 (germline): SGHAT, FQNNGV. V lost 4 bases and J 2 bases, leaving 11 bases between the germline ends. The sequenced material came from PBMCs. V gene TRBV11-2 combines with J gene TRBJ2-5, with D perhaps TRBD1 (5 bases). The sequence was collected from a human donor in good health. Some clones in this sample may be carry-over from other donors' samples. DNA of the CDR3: TGTGCCAGCAGCTCCCGACAGACACAAGAGACCCAGTACTTC. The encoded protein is CASSSRQTQETQYF.